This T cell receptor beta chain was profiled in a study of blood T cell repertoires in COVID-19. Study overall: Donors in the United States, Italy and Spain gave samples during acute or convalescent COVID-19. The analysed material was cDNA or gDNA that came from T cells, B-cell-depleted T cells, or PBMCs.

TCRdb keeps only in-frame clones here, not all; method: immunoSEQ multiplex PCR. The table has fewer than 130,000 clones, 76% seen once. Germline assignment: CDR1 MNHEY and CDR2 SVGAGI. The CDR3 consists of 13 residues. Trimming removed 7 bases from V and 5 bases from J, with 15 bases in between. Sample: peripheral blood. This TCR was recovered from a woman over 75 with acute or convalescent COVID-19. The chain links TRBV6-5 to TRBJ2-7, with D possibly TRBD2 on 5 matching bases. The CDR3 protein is CASIKNAGDEQYF. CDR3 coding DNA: TGTGCCAGCATCAAAAATGCCGGGGACGAGCAGTACTTC.